The 10 T cell receptor beta chains given below trace back to one sample, sequenced in a study of radiotherapy plus CTLA-4 blockade in lung cancer. Assay used: immunoSEQ multiplex PCR; TCRdb lists only in-frame clones, some missing. This table has more than 95,000 clones, nearly 80% appearing once. This specimen was peripheral blood, taken from a patient treated with radiotherapy plus ipilimumab. The source of these receptors is a human donor with non-small cell lung cancer who had a partial response to radiotherapy plus ipilimumab.

The chain joins TRBV27 to TRBJ1-1; 10 bases align to TRBD1. Germline CDR1 MNHEY, CDR2 SMNVEV (reference sequence). CDR3 length: 15 residues. The trim removed 8 bases at V and 6 bases at J, leaving 12 bases unmatched. The CDR3 DNA reads as TGTGCCAGCGCACAACCGGGACAGGGGTTATCTGAAGCTTTCTTT. Translation gives CASAQPGQGLSEAFF.

The J gene is TRBJ1-2, the V gene TRBV7-9; D unclear. Looked up from germline, CDR1 is SEHNR and CDR2 is FQNEAQ (reference sequence). The CDR3 sequence is 16 residues long. Trimming stripped 5 bases from V and 4 bases from J, with 20 bases between. For the CDR3, the DNA is TGTGCCAGCAGCCCAAATCTAGTGTCTCACCCCTATGGCTACACCTTC. This sequence encodes CASSPNLVSHPYGYTF.

This CDR3 reads CASSDPLRDGNQPQHF. CDR3 DNA sequence: TGTGCCAGCAGTGATCCGCTCAGGGATGGGAATCAGCCCCAGCATTTT. The rearrangement links TRBV2 to TRBJ1-5; D possibly corresponds to TRBD1 (5 bases). V was cut by 3 bases and J by 4 bases, with 16 bases left in between. This CDR3 is 16 amino acids long. The germline V gene has CDR1 SNHLY and CDR2 FYNNEI.

This chain uses TRBV19 with TRBJ1-4; D unresolved. The CDR3 loop spans 14 amino acids. The germline V gene has CDR1 LNHDA and CDR2 SQIVND (reference sequence). The germline V and J ends were trimmed by 4 bases and 2 bases, with 8 bases remaining between them. DNA of the CDR3: TGTGCCAGTAGTAATACAGCCACTAATGAAAAACTGTTTTTT. Its translation is CASSNTATNEKLFF.

This clone was seen once. V usage is TRBV18 and J usage is TRBJ1-5; D ambiguous. In germline, CDR1 is KGHSH, CDR2 LQKENI. There are 13 residues in the CDR3. The ends were cut back, 2 bases at V and 5 bases at J, with 7 bases in the middle. The CDR3 reads CASSPGPDQPQHF. CDR3 nucleotide sequence: TGTGCCAGCTCACCAGGGCCCGATCAGCCCCAGCATTTT.

This clone was observed a single time. The chain joins TRBV28 to TRBJ1-5, with 7 positions matching TRBD1. The V gene end was trimmed by 6 bases and the J gene end by 2 bases; junction bases not matched to a gene: 13. CDR3 size: 17 residues. The germline gives CDR1 MDHEN, CDR2 SYDVKM. The CDR3 coding sequence is TGTGCCAGCAGCCGCCCCAGACAGGGTTGGGGCAATCAGCCCCAGCATTTT. Translating gives CASSRPRQGWGNQPQHF.

This clone was detected a few times. The rearrangement uses TRBV28 and TRBJ2-3, with 8 bases fitting TRBD2. Germline V gene data show CDR1 as MDHEN and CDR2 as SYDVKM. Germline trimming cut 4 bases from V and 6 bases from J; bases unmatched to any gene: 9. This CDR3 has 15 amino acids. This chain's CDR3 is CASSSSGSSWDTQYF. CDR3 nucleotides: TGTGCCAGCAGTTCAAGCGGGAGCTCATGGGATACGCAGTATTTT.

V gene TRBV11-2 combines with J gene TRBJ2-5; 7 nucleotides agree with TRBD1. Germline lookup yields CDR1 SGHAT and CDR2 FQNNGV. J lost 5 bases, V lost 3 bases, and 9 bases had no gene match. There are 15 residues in the CDR3. CDR3 in amino acids: CASSLDTGARETQYF. The CDR3 nucleotides are TGTGCCAGCAGCTTGGATACAGGGGCCAGGGAGACCCAGTACTTC.

V is TRBV4-1 and J is TRBJ2-5; possibly TRBD1 for D (6 bases). Germline CDR1 and CDR2: MGHRA and YSYEKL. Trimming cost V 3 bases and J 2 bases, with 10 bases left between them. This CDR3 comprises 14 residues. The CDR3 sequence: CASSHGTLQETQYF. The CDR3 region has the DNA TGCGCCAGCAGCCATGGGACATTACAAGAGACCCAGTACTTC.

J is TRBJ1-2 and V is TRBV5-1, with unresolved D. CDR1 and CDR2 from the germline V gene are SGHRS and YFSETQ. The V end lost 4 bases, the J end lost 4 bases, and 8 bases lay between the germline ends. The CDR3 is made up of 12 amino acids. CDR3: CASSPDTYGYTF. The CDR3 coding sequence is TGCGCCAGCAGCCCAGACACCTATGGCTACACCTTC.